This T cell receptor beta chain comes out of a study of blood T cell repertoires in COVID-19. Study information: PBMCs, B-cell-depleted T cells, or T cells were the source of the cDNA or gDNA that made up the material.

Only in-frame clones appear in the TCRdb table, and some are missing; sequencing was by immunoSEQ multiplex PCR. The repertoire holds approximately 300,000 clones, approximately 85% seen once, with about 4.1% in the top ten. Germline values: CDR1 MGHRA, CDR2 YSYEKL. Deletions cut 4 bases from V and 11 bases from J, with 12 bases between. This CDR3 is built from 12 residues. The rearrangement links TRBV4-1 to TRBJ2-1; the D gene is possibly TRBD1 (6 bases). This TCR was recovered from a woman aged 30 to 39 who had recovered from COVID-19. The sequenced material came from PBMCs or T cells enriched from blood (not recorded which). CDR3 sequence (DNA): TGCGCCAGCAGCCCACAGGGAGCCAAGCAGTTCTTC. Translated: CASSPQGAKQFF.